This T cell receptor (beta chain) is drawn from a study of control samples from healthy donors and cancer patients (dated by TCRdb to about 2020). The method was the immunoSEQ multiplex PCR assay. Held by TCRdb, this immuneACCESS table contains in-frame sequences only and omits some clones. Under half of the omission traces to an unresolved V gene where checked; the cause of the rest is unknown. A total of fewer than 200,000 clones appear in this sample, roughly 94% of them only once. In total, the top ten clones hold 14% of the sample. As regards this clone: Its recognized antigen is unknown. No per-base quality is available; no much larger clone lies one base away.

V and J are truncated by 5 bases and 8 bases respectively, leaving an intervening sequence of 19 bases. The CDR3, from cysteine to phenylalanine, totals 15 residues. The DNA shown is the 45-base CDR3, in frame from base 1. The germline V gene provides CDR1 LGHNA and CDR2 YSLEER. This receptor chain uses TRBV4-3 and TRBJ2-1; TRBD2 is a weak D gene call, 6 bases matching. The TCR was taken from a man aged 55 to 70 with colorectal cancer. The sequencing input was PBMCs. The CDR3 protein is CASSAYSGHADEQFF. Here is the DNA: TGCGCCAGCAGCGCCTATAGCGGACACGCCGATGAGCAGTTCTTC.